This T cell receptor beta chain is from a study of blood T cell repertoires in COVID-19. Study-level background: The United States, Italy and Spain supplied acute and convalescent COVID-19 samples.

This table comes from immunoSEQ multiplex PCR, and its TCRdb copy is limited to in-frame clones, with some not included. Of some 31,000 clones in the sample, under 80% were seen once. V shed 6 bases and J 0 bases; nucleotides not matched to a gene: 3. This CDR3 region has 14 residues. Per germline, CDR1 SQVTM and CDR2 ANQGSEA. V is TRBV29-1 and J is TRBJ2-2; 8 positions match TRBD1. The sequence was obtained from a woman between 65 and 79 years old with active or convalescent COVID-19. The sample taken for sequencing was peripheral blood. Here the CDR3 DNA reads TGCAGCGTGGGGGACAGGACGAACACCGGGGAGCTGTTTTTT. Encoded protein: CSVGDRTNTGELFF.